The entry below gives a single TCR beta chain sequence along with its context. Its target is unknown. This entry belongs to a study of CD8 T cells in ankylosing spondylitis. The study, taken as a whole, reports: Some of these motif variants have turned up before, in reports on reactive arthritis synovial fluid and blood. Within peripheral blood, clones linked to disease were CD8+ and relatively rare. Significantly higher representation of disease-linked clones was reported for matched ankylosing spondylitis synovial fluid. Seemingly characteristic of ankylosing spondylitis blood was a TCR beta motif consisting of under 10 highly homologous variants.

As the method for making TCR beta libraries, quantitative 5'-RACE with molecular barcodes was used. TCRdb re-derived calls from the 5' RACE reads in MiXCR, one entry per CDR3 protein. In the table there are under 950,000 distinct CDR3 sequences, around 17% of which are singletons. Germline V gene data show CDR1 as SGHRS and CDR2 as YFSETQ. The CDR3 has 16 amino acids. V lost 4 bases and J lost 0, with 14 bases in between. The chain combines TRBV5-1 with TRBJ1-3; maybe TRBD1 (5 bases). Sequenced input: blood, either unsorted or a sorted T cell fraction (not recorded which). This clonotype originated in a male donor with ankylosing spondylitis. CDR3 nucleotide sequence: TGCGCCAGCAGCGCGAGACAGCTGAACTCTGGAAACACCATATATTTT. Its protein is CASSARQLNSGNTIYF. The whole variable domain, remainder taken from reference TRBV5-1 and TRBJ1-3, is KAGVTQTPRYLIKTRGQQVTLSCSPISGHRSVSWYQQTPGQGLQFLFEYFSETQRNKGNFPGRFSGRQFSNSRSEMNVSTLELGDSALYLCASSARQLNSGNTIYFGEGSWLTVV.